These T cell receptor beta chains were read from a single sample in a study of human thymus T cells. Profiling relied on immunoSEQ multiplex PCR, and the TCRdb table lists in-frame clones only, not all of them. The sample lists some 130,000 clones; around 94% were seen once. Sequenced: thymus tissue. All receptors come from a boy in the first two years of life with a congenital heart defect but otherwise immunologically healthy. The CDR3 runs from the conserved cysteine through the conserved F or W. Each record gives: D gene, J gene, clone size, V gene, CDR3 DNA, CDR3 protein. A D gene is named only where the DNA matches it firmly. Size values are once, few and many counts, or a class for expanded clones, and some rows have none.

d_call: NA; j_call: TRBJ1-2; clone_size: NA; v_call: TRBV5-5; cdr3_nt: TGTGCCAGCAGCCACCGGGACAAGATTGGCTACACCTTC; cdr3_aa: CASSHRDKIGYTF
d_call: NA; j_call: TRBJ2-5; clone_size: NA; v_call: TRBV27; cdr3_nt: TGTGCCAGCAGTCCCGGGGCAAAAGAGACCCAGTACTTC; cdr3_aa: CASSPGAKETQYF
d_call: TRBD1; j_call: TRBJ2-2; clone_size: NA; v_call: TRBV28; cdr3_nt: TGTGCCAGCAGTTTATCTGTAGGTGGGACAGGGGGCCTAACAGGCGGGGAGCTGTTTTTT; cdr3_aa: CASSLSVGGTGGLTGGELFF
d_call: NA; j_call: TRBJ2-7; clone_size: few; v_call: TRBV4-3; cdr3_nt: TGCGCCAGCAGCCAACAGGGTGGTGCCTACGAGCAGTACTTC; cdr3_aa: CASSQQGGAYEQYF
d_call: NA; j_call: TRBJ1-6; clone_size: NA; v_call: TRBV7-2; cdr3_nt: TGTGCCAGCAGCTCCTCGGGGAACTCACCCCTCCACTTT; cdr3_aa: CASSSSGNSPLHF
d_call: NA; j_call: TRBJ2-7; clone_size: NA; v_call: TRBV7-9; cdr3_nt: TGTGCCAGCAGCGCGGGGACCTCAATCAAGTCCGAGCAGTACTTC; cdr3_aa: CASSAGTSIKSEQYF
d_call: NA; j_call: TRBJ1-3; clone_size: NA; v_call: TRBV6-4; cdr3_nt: TGTGCCAGCAGTGGAAGGGCCGGAAACACCATATATTTT; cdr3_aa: CASSGRAGNTIYF
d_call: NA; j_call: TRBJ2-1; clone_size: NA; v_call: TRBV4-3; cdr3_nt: TGCGCCAGCAGCCAGGGTGGCAGGATAGGAAATGAGCAGTTCTTC; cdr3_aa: CASSQGGRIGNEQFF
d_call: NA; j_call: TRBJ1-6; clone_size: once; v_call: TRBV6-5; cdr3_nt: TGTGCCAGCAGTGCCATCCCAGGGGATTCACCCCTCCACTTT; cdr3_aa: CASSAIPGDSPLHF
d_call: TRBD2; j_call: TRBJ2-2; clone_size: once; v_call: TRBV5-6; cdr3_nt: TGTGCCAGCAGCTTGGCCGGGAGCGGGGGTTACACCGGGGAGCTGTTTTTT; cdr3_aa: CASSLAGSGGYTGELFF
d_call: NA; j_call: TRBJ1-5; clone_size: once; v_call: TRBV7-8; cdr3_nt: TGTGCCAGCAGCCCCTGGGGCAGGGGCAGCAATCAGCCCCAGCATTTT; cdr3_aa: CASSPWGRGSNQPQHF
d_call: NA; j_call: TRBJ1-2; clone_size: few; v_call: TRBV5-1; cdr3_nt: TGCGCCAGCAGCTTGGACAGCAGGGCTGGGGGTGGCTACACCTTC; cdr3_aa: CASSLDSRAGGGYTF
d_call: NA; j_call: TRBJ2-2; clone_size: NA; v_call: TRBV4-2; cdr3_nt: TGTGCCAGCAGCCAAGAGGGTCGGAGGGGGCTATGGGGCACCGGGGAGCTGTTTTTT; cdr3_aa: CASSQEGRRGLWGTGELFF
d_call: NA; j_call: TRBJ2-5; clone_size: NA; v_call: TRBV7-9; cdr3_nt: TGTGCCAGCACCCAAGGTGGGGGGCGGGAGGAGACCCAGTACTTC; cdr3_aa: CASTQGGGREETQYF
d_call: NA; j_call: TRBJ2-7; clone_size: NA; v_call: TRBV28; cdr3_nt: TGTGCCAGCAGTTTAATGGGACGTGGGCAGGACCCCTACGAGCAGTACTTC; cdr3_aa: CASSLMGRGQDPYEQYF
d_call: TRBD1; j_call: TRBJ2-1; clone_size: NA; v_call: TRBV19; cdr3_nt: TGTGCCAGTAGTATACTTCCGGGACAGCTTTACAATGAGCAGTTCTTC; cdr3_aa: CASSILPGQLYNEQFF
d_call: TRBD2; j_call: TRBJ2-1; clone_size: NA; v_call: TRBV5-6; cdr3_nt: TGTGCCAGCAGCATCTGGGGGAGAGTAGCGGGGCTATTTAATGAGCAGTTCTTC; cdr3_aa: CASSIWGRVAGLFNEQFF
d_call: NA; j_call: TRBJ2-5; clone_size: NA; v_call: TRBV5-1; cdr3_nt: TGCGCCAGCAGCCAGAAACAGGGCTCGGCCCAAGAGACCCAGTACTTC; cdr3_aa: CASSQKQGSAQETQYF
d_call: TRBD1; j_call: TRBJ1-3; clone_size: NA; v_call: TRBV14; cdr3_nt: TGTGCCAGCAGCCGGACAGGGAACAACACCATATATTTT; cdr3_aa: CASSRTGNNTIYF
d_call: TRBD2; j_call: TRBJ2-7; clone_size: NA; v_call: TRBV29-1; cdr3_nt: TGCAGCGTGAGGGAGGGACCCCTCTACGAGCAGTACTTC; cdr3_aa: CSVREGPLYEQYF
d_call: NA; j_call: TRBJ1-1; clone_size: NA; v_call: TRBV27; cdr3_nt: TGTGCCAGCAGAGCCGGGCCACGGAACACTGAAGCTTTCTTT; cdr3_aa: CASRAGPRNTEAFF
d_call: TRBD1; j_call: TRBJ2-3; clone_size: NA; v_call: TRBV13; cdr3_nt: TGTGCCAGCAGTTGGCGCACAGGGGCCCCTTCAGATACGCAGTATTTT; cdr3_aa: CASSWRTGAPSDTQYF
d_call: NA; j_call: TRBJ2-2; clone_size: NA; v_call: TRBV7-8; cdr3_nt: TGTGCCAGCAGCTGTAGGCCCCGGGGGAACACCGGGGAGCTGTTTTTT; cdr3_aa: CASSCRPRGNTGELFF
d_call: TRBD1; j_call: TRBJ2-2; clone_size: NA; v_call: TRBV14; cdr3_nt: TGTGCCAGCAGCCCCCGGGACAGGGTGTATGGTAGCACCGGGGAGCTGTTTTTT; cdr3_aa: CASSPRDRVYGSTGELFF
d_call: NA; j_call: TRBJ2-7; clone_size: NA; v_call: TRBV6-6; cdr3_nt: TGTGCCAGCACCCGGGACGGACCGAACGAGCAGTACTTC; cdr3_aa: CASTRDGPNEQYF
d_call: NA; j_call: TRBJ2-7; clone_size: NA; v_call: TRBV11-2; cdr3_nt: TGTGCCAGCAGCTTAGAAAGGGTTGAGACAGGAAAACCCTACGAGCAGTACTTC; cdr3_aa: CASSLERVETGKPYEQYF
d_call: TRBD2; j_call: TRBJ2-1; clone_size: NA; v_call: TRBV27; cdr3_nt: TGTGCCAGCAGGATTCTAGCGGGGGGGCCTGATGAGCAGTTCTTC; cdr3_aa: CASRILAGGPDEQFF
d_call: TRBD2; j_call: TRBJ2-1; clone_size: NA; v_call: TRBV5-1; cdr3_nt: TGCGCCAGCAGGGTCCCCGTCGCTAGCGGGGGGCCCGATGAGCAGTTCTTC; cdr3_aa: CASRVPVASGGPDEQFF
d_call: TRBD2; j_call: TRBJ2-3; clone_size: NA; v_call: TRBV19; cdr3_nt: TGTGCCAGTGGGGCTAGCGGGGGGGAAGCAGATACGCAGTATTTT; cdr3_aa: CASGASGGEADTQYF
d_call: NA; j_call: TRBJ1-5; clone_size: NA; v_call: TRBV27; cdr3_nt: TGTGCCAGCAGTGGACAAGGCCAGCCCCAGCATTTT; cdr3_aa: CASSGQGQPQHF
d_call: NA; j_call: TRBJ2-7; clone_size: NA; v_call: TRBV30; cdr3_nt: TGTGCCTGGAGTATTCCGGGACGGCGCTCCTACGAGCAGTACTTC; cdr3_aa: CAWSIPGRRSYEQYF
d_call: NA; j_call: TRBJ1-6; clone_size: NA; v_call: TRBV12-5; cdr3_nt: TGTGCTAGTGGTTTTGGAGTCGCCTATAATTCACCCCTCCACTTT; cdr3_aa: CASGFGVAYNSPLHF
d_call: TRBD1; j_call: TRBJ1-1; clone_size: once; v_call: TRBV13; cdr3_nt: TGTGCCAGCAGCCTTAGACAGGGGATCCTCTCATGGCGCATGAACACTGAAGCTTTCTTT; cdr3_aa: CASSLRQGILSWRMNTEAFF
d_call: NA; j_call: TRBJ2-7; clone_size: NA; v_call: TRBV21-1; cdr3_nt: TGTGCCAGCAGCAAAAGGTGGGGGAAGGGGGGCGAGCAGTACTTC; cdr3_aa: CASSKRWGKGGEQYF
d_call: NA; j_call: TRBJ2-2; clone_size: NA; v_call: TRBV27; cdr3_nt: TGTGCCAGCAGTTCTATCCGGGACACCGGGGAGCTGTTTTTT; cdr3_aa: CASSSIRDTGELFF
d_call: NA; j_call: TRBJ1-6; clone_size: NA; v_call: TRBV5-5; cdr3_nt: TGTGCCAGCAGCTTGGAGGCGGGTGGGAGTTCACCCCTCCACTTT; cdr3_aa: CASSLEAGGSSPLHF
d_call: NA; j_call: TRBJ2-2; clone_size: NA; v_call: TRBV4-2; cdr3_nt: TGTGCCAGCAGCCAAGATATCACCGGGGGCGGGGAGCTGTTTTTT; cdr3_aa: CASSQDITGGGELFF
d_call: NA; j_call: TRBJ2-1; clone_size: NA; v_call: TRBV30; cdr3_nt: TGTGCCTGGAGTGTAAGCAATGAGCAGTTCTTC; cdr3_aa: CAWSVSNEQFF
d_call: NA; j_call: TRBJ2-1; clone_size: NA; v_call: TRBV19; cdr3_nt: TGTGCCAGTAGTATTCAGACTAGCTCCTACAATGAGCAGTTCTTC; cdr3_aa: CASSIQTSSYNEQFF
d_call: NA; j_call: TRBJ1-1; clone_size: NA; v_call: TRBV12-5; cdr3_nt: TGTGCTAGTGCCCCATGGGGGGTCCCAGGCACTGAAGCTTTCTTT; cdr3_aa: CASAPWGVPGTEAFF
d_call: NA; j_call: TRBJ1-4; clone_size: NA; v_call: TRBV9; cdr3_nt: TGTGCCAGCAGCGAAAACGACAGTTGGGGTGAAAAACTGTTTTTT; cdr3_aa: CASSENDSWGEKLFF
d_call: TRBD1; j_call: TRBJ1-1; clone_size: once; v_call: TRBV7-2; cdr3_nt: TGTGCCAGCAGCCCCCGGTACCGGAAGACAGGGCGTTATGACACTGAAGCTTTCTTT; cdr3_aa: CASSPRYRKTGRYDTEAFF
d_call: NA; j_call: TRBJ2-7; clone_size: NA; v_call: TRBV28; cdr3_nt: TGTGCCAGCAGTCCTGACTCCTCGGCTTATAGGGAGCAGTACTTC; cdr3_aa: CASSPDSSAYREQYF
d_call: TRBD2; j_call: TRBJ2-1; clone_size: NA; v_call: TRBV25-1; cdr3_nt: TGTGCCAGCAGTGAGGGGACTAGCGGGGGTCCCTACAATGAGCAGTTCTTC; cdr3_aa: CASSEGTSGGPYNEQFF
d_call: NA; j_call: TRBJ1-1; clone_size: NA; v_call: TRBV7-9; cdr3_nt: TGTGCCAGCAGCTTAGACTCCTTTCCGACGAACACTGAAGCTTTCTTT; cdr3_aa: CASSLDSFPTNTEAFF
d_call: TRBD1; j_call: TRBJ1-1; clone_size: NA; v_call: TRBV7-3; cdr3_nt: TGTGCCAGCAGCCCCAATCACAGGGGGTTGGAGGTGTCTGAAGCTTTCTTT; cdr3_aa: CASSPNHRGLEVSEAFF
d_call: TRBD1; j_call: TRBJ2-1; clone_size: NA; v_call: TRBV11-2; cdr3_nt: TGTGCCAGCAGCCCAGGTGAGGGGGCGGGCAATGAGCAGTTCTTC; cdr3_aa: CASSPGEGAGNEQFF